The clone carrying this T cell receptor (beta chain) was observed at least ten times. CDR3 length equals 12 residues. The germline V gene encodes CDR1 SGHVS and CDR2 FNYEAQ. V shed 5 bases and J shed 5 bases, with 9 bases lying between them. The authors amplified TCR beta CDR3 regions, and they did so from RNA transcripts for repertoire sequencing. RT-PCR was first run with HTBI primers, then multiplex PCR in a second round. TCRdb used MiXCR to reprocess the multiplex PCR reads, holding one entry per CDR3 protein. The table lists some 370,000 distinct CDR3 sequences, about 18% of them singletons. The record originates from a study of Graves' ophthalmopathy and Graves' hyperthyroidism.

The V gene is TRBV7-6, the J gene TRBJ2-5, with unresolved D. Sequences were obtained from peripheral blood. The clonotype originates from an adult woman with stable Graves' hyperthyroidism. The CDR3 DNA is TGTGCCAGCAGCCCTTGGGCGGAGACCCAGTACTTC. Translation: CASSPWAETQYF.